This is a list of T cell receptor beta chains from one sample in a study of molecular identifiers for immune sequencing clone quantification. TCRdb analysed the PCR reads with MiXCR anew, one entry per CDR3 protein. Among about 630,000 distinct CDR3 sequences listed, 25% were seen once. Material: naive CD8+ T cells from blood, with Jurkat cell RNA spiked in. The source is a human donor in good health. Some libraries in this study had Jurkat cell RNA spiked in. The CDR3 runs from the conserved cysteine through the conserved F or W. The D gene is left open where the match is weak. Size is stated for part of the rows, as once, few or many counts, or as a class when the clone is expanded.

V	length	J	size	D	CDR3	DNA
TRBV6-2/TRBV6-3	13	TRBJ1-1	-	-	CASSYSNWVEAFF	TGTGCCAGCAGTTACTCGAATTGGGTTGAAGCTTTCTTT
TRBV27	13	TRBJ2-7	-	TRBD1	CASKPTGNHEQYF	TGTGCCAGCAAGCCGACAGGGAACCACGAGCAGTACTTC
TRBV11-2	17	TRBJ2-7	-	TRBD2	CASSSPLASGRLYEQYF	TGTGCCAGCAGCTCCCCTCTTGCTAGCGGGAGACTGTACGAGCAGTACTTC
TRBV12-3/TRBV12-4	15	TRBJ1-3	few	-	CASTPVLGSGNTIYF	TGTGCCAGCACCCCCGTGCTGGGCTCTGGAAACACCATATATTTT
TRBV28	14	TRBJ2-7	many	-	CASSYRAQPYEQYF	TGTGCCAGCAGTTACAGGGCCCAACCCTACGAGCAGTACTTC
TRBV3-1	15	TRBJ2-7	few	-	CASSQDGSHSYEQYF	TGTGCCAGCAGCCAAGATGGGTCGCACTCCTACGAGCAGTACTTC
TRBV3-1	14	TRBJ1-2	few	TRBD1	CASSRDRSSYGYTF	TGTGCCAGCAGCCGGGACAGGAGCTCCTATGGCTACACCTTC
TRBV6-5	14	TRBJ2-7	few	TRBD2	CASSYGTSVYEQYF	TGTGCCAGCAGTTACGGGACTAGCGTCTACGAGCAGTACTTC
TRBV29-1	12	TRBJ2-7	many	-	CSVAPDSYEQYF	TGCAGCGTTGCCCCGGACAGCTACGAGCAGTACTTC
TRBV5-4	15	TRBJ1-1	many	-	CASSLFSPRNTEAFF	TGTGCCAGCAGCTTGTTTAGCCCGAGGAACACTGAAGCTTTCTTT
TRBV19	13	TRBJ2-3	few	-	CATWGVVTDTQYF	TGTGCCACGTGGGGGGTGGTCACAGATACGCAGTATTTT
TRBV11-2	15	TRBJ1-5	-	-	CASSQGRRADQPQHF	TGTGCCAGCAGCCAGGGGCGTAGGGCGGATCAGCCCCAGCATTTT
TRBV13	17	TRBJ2-1	-	TRBD2	CASSLGTSGSSGNEQFF	TGTGCCAGCAGCCTCGGGACTAGCGGGAGTAGTGGGAATGAGCAGTTCTTC
TRBV4-3	17	TRBJ2-6	-	-	CASSQDLGAGGANVLTF	TGCGCCAGCAGCCAAGATTTAGGGGCCGGTGGGGCCAACGTCCTGACTTTC
TRBV6-5	14	TRBJ2-4	few	TRBD1	CASSIGQGGNIQYF	TGTGCCAGCAGTATAGGACAGGGGGGAAACATTCAGTACTTC
TRBV19	11	TRBJ2-7	-	-	CASGWGYEQYF	TGTGCCTCCGGTTGGGGCTACGAGCAGTACTTC
TRBV5-6	14	TRBJ1-6	few	TRBD1	CASSLRDSYDPLHF	TGTGCCAGCAGCTTAAGGGACAGTTATGATCCCCTCCACTTT
TRBV19	16	TRBJ2-3	few	TRBD1	CASSRGQDPSTDTQYF	TGTGCCAGTAGTAGAGGACAGGACCCTAGCACAGATACGCAGTATTTT
TRBV9	15	TRBJ2-7	few	TRBD1	CASSVDRGHGDEQYF	TGTGCCAGCAGCGTAGACAGGGGACACGGCGACGAGCAGTACTTC
TRBV5-6	15	TRBJ2-2	-	TRBD1	CASSSGQENTGELFF	TGTGCCAGCAGCTCGGGACAGGAGAACACCGGGGAGCTGTTTTTT
TRBV14	15	TRBJ2-1	-	-	CASSQEAGSVDEQFF	TGTGCCAGCAGCCAAGAAGCGGGTTCCGTGGATGAGCAGTTCTTC
TRBV7-9	12	TRBJ2-3	many	-	CATSGSTDTQYF	TGTGCCACAAGCGGGAGCACAGATACGCAGTATTTT
TRBV28	16	TRBJ2-3	-	-	CASSLLGGRGTATQYF	TGTGCCAGCAGTTTACTGGGGGGGCGCGGGACAGCTACGCAGTATTTT
TRBV4-3	16	TRBJ1-1	many	TRBD1	CASSQDRGFLNTEAFF	TGCGCCAGCAGCCAAGACAGGGGGTTTTTGAACACTGAAGCTTTCTTT
TRBV5-5	15	TRBJ1-1	many	-	CASSLDRRMNTEAFF	TGTGCCAGCAGCTTGGATCGGAGGATGAACACTGAAGCTTTCTTT
TRBV2	15	TRBJ1-5	few	TRBD1	CASTTDRGSNQPQHF	TGTGCCAGCACTACGGACAGGGGAAGTAATCAGCCCCAGCATTTT
TRBV29-1	12	TRBJ2-7	few	TRBD2	CSVVSFSGGLIF	TGCAGCGTTGTATCTTTTAGCGGGGGACTTATATTC
TRBV19	13	TRBJ2-7	many	-	CASSITDIHEQYF	TGTGCCAGTAGTATCACTGATATTCACGAGCAGTACTTC
TRBV7-9	15	TRBJ1-4	-	-	CASSPWGGGGKNLFF	TGTGCCAGCAGCCCATGGGGAGGCGGTGGTAAAAACCTGTTTTTT
TRBV7-9	15	TRBJ2-7	many	TRBD1	CASSSGGQGSYEQYF	TGTGCCAGCAGCTCCGGGGGACAGGGGTCCTACGAGCAGTACTTC
TRBV6-7	17	TRBJ1-5	-	-	CASTKRPRAGANQPQHF	TGTGCCAGCACTAAGCGACCCAGGGCTGGGGCCAATCAGCCCCAGCATTTT
TRBV4-3	14	TRBJ2-1	many	-	CASSPGHGADEQFF	TGCGCCAGCAGCCCGGGACACGGGGCCGATGAGCAGTTCTTC
TRBV7-2	17	TRBJ2-5	-	TRBD2	CASSFDPPAGGSETQYF	TGTGCCAGCAGCTTTGATCCTCCTGCGGGAGGGTCTGAGACCCAGTACTTC
TRBV19	13	TRBJ2-7	few	TRBD1	CAVRTGGFDEQYF	TGTGCCGTACGGACAGGGGGCTTCGACGAGCAGTACTTC
TRBV6-2/TRBV6-3	14	TRBJ1-1	many	-	CASSISLVGAEAFF	TGTGCCAGCAGTATAAGCTTGGTAGGCGCGGAAGCTTTCTTT
TRBV7-9	17	TRBJ1-4	-	-	CASSLTDSRATNEKLFF	TGTGCCAGCAGCTTAACAGACAGCCGTGCAACTAATGAAAAACTGTTTTTT
TRBV5-4	14	TRBJ2-7	many	-	CASSLRGDLYEQYF	TGTGCCAGCAGCTTAAGGGGGGACCTCTACGAGCAGTACTTC
TRBV7-3	15	TRBJ2-5	-	TRBD2	CASSLTSGRVETQYF	TGTGCCAGCAGCTTGACTAGCGGGAGGGTGGAGACCCAGTACTTC
TRBV30	13	TRBJ1-4	many	-	CASHRNPLEKLFF	TGTGCCTCTCACCGGAACCCGCTTGAAAAACTGTTTTTT
TRBV19	16	TRBJ2-3	many	-	CASSPPTGSEADTQYF	TGTGCCAGTAGTCCGCCAACAGGGAGCGAAGCAGATACGCAGTATTTT
TRBV7-9	16	TRBJ2-7	-	TRBD1	CASSSLSGTDLYEQYF	TGTGCCAGCAGCTCATTGTCCGGGACAGACCTCTACGAGCAGTACTTC
TRBV4-1	14	TRBJ1-2	many	TRBD1	CASSPRQGQGGYTF	TGCGCCAGCAGCCCAAGACAGGGTCAAGGAGGCTACACCTTC